These 14 T cell receptor beta chains originate from one sample sequenced in a study of cytomegalovirus exposure and HLA in healthy donors. The primer mix had 60 Vbeta and 13 Jbeta primers. TCRdb's copy holds only in-frame clones and misses some; the assay was immunoSEQ multiplex PCR. The sample contains more than 150,000 clones, roughly 88% of which appear only once. The specimen was PBMCs. These receptor sequences come from a man aged 18 to 29 in good health and CMV-seropositive.

The gene calls are TRBV5-1 and TRBJ2-3, with TRBD2 as a possible D gene (7 bases). Germline CDR1 SGHRS, CDR2 YFSETQ. The CDR3 consists of 16 residues. Trimming stripped 0 bases from V and 2 bases from J, with 13 bases between. CDR3 DNA sequence: TGCGCCAGCAGCTTGGCTTCGGGGGGCCTCACAGATACGCAGTATTTT. It codes for CASSLASGGLTDTQYF.

This clone was observed a few times. The rearrangement links TRBV5-1 to TRBJ2-5, with a possible D match to TRBD2 (5 bases). The V and J ends lost 4 bases and 2 bases respectively, with 15 bases between them. CDR3 length: 15 amino acids. Germline assignment: CDR1 SGHRS and CDR2 YFSETQ. For the CDR3, the DNA is TGCGCCAGCAGCCGTTCAGGACGGACTCAAGAGACCCAGTACTTC. This translates into CASSRSGRTQETQYF.

The rearrangement uses TRBV10-1 and TRBJ2-2, with 9 nucleotides matching TRBD1. Germline V gives CDR1 WNHNN, CDR2 SYGVQD (reference sequence). The length of the CDR3 is 18 residues. Germline trimming cut 4 bases from V and 0 bases from J; bases unmatched to any gene: 9. Here the CDR3 DNA reads TGCGCCAGCAGTGCTCGGGACAGGGAGGGACCGAACACCGGGGAGCTGTTTTTT. Its protein is CASSARDREGPNTGELFF.

CDR3 sequence: CASSIGTSGSNEQFF. In DNA form, the CDR3 reads TGTGCCAGCAGCATCGGCACTAGCGGGAGTAATGAGCAGTTCTTC. The chain links TRBV7-7 to TRBJ2-1; 11 nucleotides match TRBD2. The ends lost 5 bases at V and 7 bases at J; junction bases unmatched: 7. The length of the CDR3 is 15 residues. Germline CDR1 and CDR2: SSHAT and FNYEAQ (reference sequence). The full variable domain, rest sourced from reference TRBV7-7 and TRBJ2-1, is GAGVSQSPRYKVTKRGQDVTLRCDPISSHATLYWYQQALGQGPEFLTYFNYEAQPDKSGLPSDRFSAERPEGSISTLTIQRTEQRDSAMYRCASSIGTSGSNEQFFGPGTRLTVL.

The chain carries TRBV30 and TRBJ1-4; D gene ambiguous. Trimming removed 0 bases at V and 8 bases at J, with 10 bases between. CDR3 length equals 13 residues. Germline V gene lookup returns CDR1 GTSNPN and CDR2 SVGIG (reference sequence). CDR3 in amino acids: CAWSVRREEKLFF. The CDR3 region has the DNA TGTGCCTGGAGTGTACGCCGGGAGGAAAAACTGTTTTTT.

This clone came up once. This chain connects TRBV30 to TRBJ2-1; 7 nucleotides agree with TRBD1. CDR1 is GTSNPN and CDR2 is SVGIG in the germline V gene (reference sequence). The J segment lost 8 bases and the V segment lost 1 base, leaving 11 bases of the junction unmatched. The CDR3 contains 15 residues. CDR3 residues: CAWSAGQVAVHEQFF. In DNA form, the CDR3 reads TGTGCCTGGAGTGCCGGACAGGTCGCGGTTCATGAGCAGTTCTTC.

This chain connects TRBV19 to TRBJ2-1; 10 bases align to TRBD2. The germline CDR1 and CDR2 sequences are LNHDA and SQIVND (reference sequence). The CDR3 sequence is 16 residues long. V shed 3 bases and J 4 bases; nucleotides not matched to a gene: 6. CDR3 sequence reads: CASSMRELAGYNEQFF. The DNA for the CDR3 is TGTGCCAGTAGTATGAGGGAACTAGCGGGGTACAATGAGCAGTTCTTC.

The table lists this clone with a few counts. This rearrangement joins TRBV4-1 to TRBJ1-1, with D hard to call. From germline, CDR1 is MGHRA and CDR2 YSYEKL. V lost 4 bases and J 6 bases, leaving 15 bases between the germline ends. The CDR3 contains 14 residues. In DNA form, the CDR3 reads TGCGCCAGCAGCCGAAAAACCGTAGAAGCTGAAGCTTTCTTT. Translating it yields CASSRKTVEAEAFF.

The rearrangement joins TRBV2 to TRBJ2-7; D perhaps matches TRBD2 (6 bases). Trimming stripped 8 bases from V and 5 bases from J, with 10 bases between. The CDR3 is made up of 11 amino acids. Per germline, CDR1 SNHLY and CDR2 FYNNEI. Here the CDR3 reads CASEGRNEQYF. In DNA, the CDR3 is TGTGCCAGCGAGGGGAGGAACGAGCAGTACTTC.

V gene TRBV6-1 combines with J gene TRBJ2-7; D might be TRBD1 (6 bases). Looked up from germline, CDR1 is MNHNS and CDR2 is SASEGT. Trimming removed 5 bases at V and 6 bases at J, with 14 bases between. The CDR3 has 13 residues. This CDR3 is CASSQTTGSEQYF. The DNA of the CDR3 is TGTGCCAGCAGTCAAACTACAGGGAGCGAGCAGTACTTC.

This clone was recorded a few times. The conserved phenylalanine or tryptophan normally closing the CDR3 is absent here, so this likely arose from a read error. The DNA is left out, because the CDR3 cannot be placed on it with certainty; the CDR3 is given as TCRdb lists it. The genes are TRBV6-6 and TRBJ1-1. Germline CDR1 and CDR2: MNHNY and SVGAGI (reference sequence). 11 amino acids form the CDR3, both terminal residues included. This chain's CDR3 is CASSYLGRPPG.

In its sample, this clone was seen once. The V and J genes are TRBV7-2 and TRBJ2-1, with 8 bases matching TRBD1. Per the germline V gene, CDR1 is SGHTA and CDR2 is FQGNSA. After removal of 1 base from V and 6 bases from J, the junction contained 11 bases not matched to a gene. This CDR3 has 17 amino acids. This CDR3 reads CASSLVSYRDRPNEQFF. The CDR3 nucleotides read TGTGCCAGCAGCTTAGTCAGTTACAGGGACAGGCCCAATGAGCAGTTCTTC.

In the case of this clone: One junction end does not reproduce the germline sequence, and a read error may be involved. Other DNA sequences from this sample encode an identical CDR3 as well. The CDR3 sequence: CATSRVKLASTDTQYF. Written as DNA, the CDR3 is TGTGCCACCAGCAGAGTGAAGCTAGCTAGCACGGATACGCAGTATTTT. The J gene is TRBJ2-3, the V gene TRBV15; D is possibly TRBD2 (5 bases). The CDR3 covers 16 residues. Germline V lookup: CDR1 LNHNV, CDR2 YYDKDF (reference sequence).

This chain links TRBV6-1 with TRBJ1-5; possibly TRBD1 for D (6 bases). Trimming stripped 6 bases from V and 4 bases from J, with 13 bases between. This CDR3 comprises 14 residues. The germline CDR1 and CDR2 sequences are MNHNS and SASEGT. The CDR3: CASSSRGQNQPQHF. As DNA, the CDR3 is TGTGCCAGCAGCTCCAGGGGCCAAAATCAGCCCCAGCATTTT.